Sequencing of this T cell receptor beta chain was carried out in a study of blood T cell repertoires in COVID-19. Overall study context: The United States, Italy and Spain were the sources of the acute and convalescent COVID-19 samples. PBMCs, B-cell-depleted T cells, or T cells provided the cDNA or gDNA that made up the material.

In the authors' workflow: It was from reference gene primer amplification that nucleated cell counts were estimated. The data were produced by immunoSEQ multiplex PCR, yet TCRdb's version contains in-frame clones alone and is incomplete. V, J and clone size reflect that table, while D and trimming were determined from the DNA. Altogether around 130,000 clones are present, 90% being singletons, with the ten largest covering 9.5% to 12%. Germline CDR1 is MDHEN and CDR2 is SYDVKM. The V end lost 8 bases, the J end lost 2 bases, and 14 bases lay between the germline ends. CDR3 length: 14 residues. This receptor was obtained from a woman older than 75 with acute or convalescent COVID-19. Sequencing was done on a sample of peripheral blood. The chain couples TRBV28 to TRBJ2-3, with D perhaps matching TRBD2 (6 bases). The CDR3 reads CASGPRLVTDTQYF. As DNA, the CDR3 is TGTGCCAGCGGGCCCAGACTAGTCACAGATACGCAGTATTTT.